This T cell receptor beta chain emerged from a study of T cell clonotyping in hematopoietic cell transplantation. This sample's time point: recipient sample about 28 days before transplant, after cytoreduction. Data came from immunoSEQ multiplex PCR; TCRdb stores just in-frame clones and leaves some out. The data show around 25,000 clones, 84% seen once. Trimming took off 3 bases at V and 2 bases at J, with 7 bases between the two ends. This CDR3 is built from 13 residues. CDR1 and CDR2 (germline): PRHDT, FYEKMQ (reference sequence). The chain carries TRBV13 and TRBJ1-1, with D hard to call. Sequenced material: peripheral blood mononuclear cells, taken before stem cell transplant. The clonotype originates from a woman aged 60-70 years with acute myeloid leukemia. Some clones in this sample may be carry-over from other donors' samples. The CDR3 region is CASSFTANTEAFF. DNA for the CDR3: TGTGCCAGCAGCTTCACGGCCAACACTGAAGCTTTCTTT.